The 30 T cell receptor beta chains below were found in one sample sequenced in a study of shared clonotypes between healthy human individuals. Assay used: immunoSEQ multiplex PCR; TCRdb lists only in-frame clones, some missing. This table holds 2 million to 2.5 million clones, 90% to 97% found once. Sequenced material: naive CD4+ T cells sorted from blood. The subset here: CD45RA+ positively selected. Receptor source: a man between 18 and 29 years old in good health.

The V call is TRBV30, the J call TRBJ2-1, with 14 positions matching TRBD2. J gave up 0 bases and V 1 base, and 2 bases lay outside the gene matches. This CDR3 has 17 amino acids. The germline V gene encodes CDR1 GTSNPN and CDR2 SVGIG (reference sequence). CDR3 sequence reads: CAWSGGLAGVSYNEQFF. The CDR3 nucleotides are TGTGCCTGGAGTGGGGGACTAGCGGGGGTCTCCTACAATGAGCAGTTCTTC.

The rearrangement uses TRBV5-1 and TRBJ2-3; 9 bases map to TRBD1. The trim removed 3 bases at V and 3 bases at J, leaving 8 bases unmatched. The CDR3 length is 16 residues. Germline V lookup: CDR1 SGHRS, CDR2 YFSETQ. CDR3 nucleotides: TGCGCCAGCAGCTGGAAGGACAGGGGTCTGACAGATACGCAGTATTTT. Translated, it gives CASSWKDRGLTDTQYF.

The gene calls are TRBV19 and TRBJ2-1; D is perhaps TRBD1 (6 bases). This CDR3 comprises 15 residues. From germline, CDR1 is LNHDA and CDR2 SQIVND (reference sequence). Trimming took 4 bases from V and 3 from J, leaving 13 bases between them. This CDR3 reads CASSNRDIRYNEQFF. The CDR3 DNA sequence: TGTGCCAGTAGTAACCGGGACATCCGCTACAATGAGCAGTTCTTC.

This chain joins TRBV2 and TRBJ2-7; 10 bases align to TRBD2. V lost 4 bases, J lost 0 bases, and 12 bases stayed unmatched. This CDR3 has 18 amino acids. Germline CDR1 is SNHLY and CDR2 is FYNNEI. CDR3 amino acids: CASSGRGQRTSGSYEQYF. CDR3 DNA: TGTGCCAGCAGTGGGCGGGGACAAAGGACTAGCGGCTCCTACGAGCAGTACTTC.

The chain links TRBV7-2 to TRBJ1-5, with no clear D. Germline CDR1 reads SGHTA; CDR2 reads FQGNSA. This CDR3 region has 18 residues. Trimming removed 1 base at V and 4 bases at J, with 20 bases between. The CDR3 DNA reads as TGTGCCAGCAGCTTAGAGGATCTTACTTCCCCCGGGAATCAGCCCCAGCATTTT. It specifies CASSLEDLTSPGNQPQHF.

This chain connects TRBV29-1 to TRBJ1-1, with D perhaps TRBD1 (6 bases). This CDR3 contains 11 residues. V dropped 7 bases and J dropped 9 bases, with 15 bases sitting between them. Germline values: CDR1 SQVTM, CDR2 ANQGSEA. As DNA, the CDR3 is TGCAGCGCCGTGGGACAAATCAAAGCTTTCTTT. It codes for CSAVGQIKAFF.

The V gene is TRBV23-1, the J gene TRBJ1-6, with no clear D. TRBV23-1 carries the ORF label, with uncertain function. V gave up 7 bases and J gave up 0 bases, with 10 bases separating them. The CDR3 totals 15 residues. The CDR3 nucleotides read TGCGCCAGCACCGGGCGGAGCTCCTATAATTCACCCCTCCACTTT. Its protein product is CASTGRSSYNSPLHF.

The chain joins TRBV7-9 to TRBJ2-2; D is tentatively TRBD1 or TRBD2 (5 bases each). CDR1 is SEHNR and CDR2 is FQNEAQ in the germline V gene (reference sequence). V lost 3 bases and J 3 bases, leaving 11 bases between the germline ends. The CDR3 length is 15 residues. The DNA for the CDR3 is TGTGCCAGCAGCTTGAGAGGGGCGGACACCGGGGAGCTGTTTTTT. As protein: CASSLRGADTGELFF.

Comments on this clone: The identical CDR3 is also encoded by other nucleotide sequences in the sample. Here the CDR3 DNA reads TGTGCCAGCAGCCCCAGGACAGGGGGAAACTATGGCTACACCTTC. Protein sequence: CASSPRTGGNYGYTF. This chain connects TRBV7-9 to TRBJ1-2, with 10 positions matching TRBD1. The germline V gene has CDR1 SEHNR and CDR2 FQNEAQ (reference sequence). CDR3 length equals 15 residues. The V and J ends lost 5 bases and 2 bases, in that order; junction bases with no gene match: 5. The entire variable domain, with the rest obtained from reference TRBV7-9 and TRBJ1-2, is as follows: DTGVSQNPRHKITKRGQNVTFRCDPISEHNRLYWYRQTLGQGPEFLTYFQNEAQLEKSRLLSDRFSAERPKGSFSTLEIQRTEQGDSAMYLCASSPRTGGNYGYTFGSGTRLTVV.

This chain uses TRBV6-5 with TRBJ2-5; D is unclear. Looked up from germline, CDR1 is MNHEY and CDR2 is SVGAGI. CDR3 length: 14 amino acids. V was shortened by 6 bases and J by 1 base, with 12 bases between the two germline ends. The CDR3 coding sequence is TGTGCCAGCAGGGGCCCGGTTCCCCAAGAGACCCAGTACTTC. Its protein product is CASRGPVPQETQYF.

The chain has TRBV10-1 and TRBJ2-1; 8 nucleotides align to TRBD1. This CDR3 has 12 residues. The trim removed 6 bases at V and 9 bases at J, leaving 4 bases unmatched. Germline V gene lookup returns CDR1 WNHNN and CDR2 SYGVQD (reference sequence). In DNA form, the CDR3 reads TGCGCCAGCAGAGGACAGGGCTTTGAGCAGTTCTTC. It translates to CASRGQGFEQFF.

The chain combines TRBV4-3 with TRBJ1-2, with D uncertain. The germline gives CDR1 LGHNA, CDR2 YSLEER. CDR3 length: 13 residues. V was pared by 0 bases and J by 5 bases, with 7 bases between. The CDR3 DNA reads as TGCGCCAGCAGCCAAGACCGCCTTTATGGCTACACCTTC. It encodes CASSQDRLYGYTF.

The V call is TRBV10-1, the J call TRBJ2-1, with 16 nucleotides matching TRBD2. The CDR3 covers 15 residues. V shed 5 bases, J shed 9 bases, and the junction held 4 bases outside the gene matches. Germline-derived CDR1 and CDR2 are WNHNN and SYGVQD (reference sequence). CDR3 residues: CASSLGLAGGSEQFF. CDR3 DNA: TGCGCCAGCAGTCTGGGACTAGCGGGGGGGAGTGAGCAGTTCTTC.

The gene calls are TRBV6-5 and TRBJ1-1; a possible D gene is TRBD1 (6 bases). Germline CDR1 and CDR2: MNHEY and SVGAGI. There are 15 residues in the CDR3. The V gene lost 4 bases and the J gene lost 4 bases, with 16 bases spanning the gap. The CDR3 sequence: CASSSVGGAGTEAFF. CDR3 DNA sequence: TGTGCCAGCAGTTCTGTTGGGGGGGCAGGCACTGAAGCTTTCTTT.

The rearrangement links TRBV5-6 to TRBJ2-7, with 9 bases identical to TRBD1. The CDR3 has 14 amino acids. V lost 3 bases to trimming and J lost 5 bases; unmatched junction nucleotides: 6. In germline, CDR1 is SGHDT, CDR2 YYEEEE. CDR3 DNA sequence: TGTGCCAGCAGCTATGACAGGGGGTTAAACGAGCAGTACTTC. This codes for CASSYDRGLNEQYF.

V gene TRBV11-1 combines with J gene TRBJ2-5, with D tentatively TRBD1 (6 bases). This CDR3 is built from 14 residues. With 5 bases removed from V and 2 bases from J, the gap between germline ends came to 12 bases. Looked up from germline, CDR1 is SGHAT and CDR2 is FQDESV (reference sequence). The CDR3 sequence: CASSQRDKQETQYF. CDR3 bases: TGTGCCAGCAGCCAACGGGACAAACAAGAGACCCAGTACTTC.

The genes are TRBV4-3 and TRBJ2-1, with D tentatively TRBD1 or TRBD2 (6 bases each). The V gene's germline CDR1 is LGHNA and CDR2 YSLEER. The CDR3 extends over 14 amino acids. Deletions cut 4 bases from V and 4 bases from J, with 11 bases between. The CDR3 loop reads CASSRGTTYNEQFF. Written as DNA, the CDR3 is TGCGCCAGCAGCCGCGGGACAACGTACAATGAGCAGTTCTTC.

Note on this clone: Other DNA sequences of this sample code for an identical CDR3. The chain carries TRBV18 and TRBJ1-6; maybe TRBD1 (5 bases). The CDR3 length is 13 residues. Per germline, CDR1 KGHSH and CDR2 LQKENI. V lost 3 bases to trimming and J lost 7 bases, with 7 bases between them. CDR3 region: CASSPAGNSPLHF. The CDR3 DNA reads as TGTGCCAGCTCACCGGCAGGGAATTCACCCCTCCACTTT. Using reference TRBV18 and TRBJ1-6 for the parts outside the CDR3, the full variable domain is NAGVMQNPRHLVRRRGQEARLRCSPMKGHSHVYWYRQLPEEGLKFMVYLQKENIIDESGMPKERFSAEFPKEGPSILRIQQVVRGDSAAYFCASSPAGNSPLHFGNGTRLTVT.

The V call is TRBV30, the J call TRBJ2-6; D is possibly TRBD1 or TRBD2 (6 bases each). Germline CDR1 GTSNPN, CDR2 SVGIG (reference sequence). The germline V and J ends were trimmed by 3 bases and 2 bases, with 11 bases remaining between them. CDR3 length: 15 amino acids. This CDR3 reads CAWSIGGPGANVLTF. In DNA, the CDR3 is TGTGCCTGGAGCATAGGGGGGCCTGGGGCCAACGTCCTGACTTTC.

The J gene is TRBJ2-2, the V gene TRBV6-5; D unclear. There are 14 residues in the CDR3. Germline CDR1 MNHEY, CDR2 SVGAGI. V lost 8 bases and J lost 7, with 17 bases in between. CDR3 in amino acids: CASEDHQQHGELFF. The CDR3 nucleotides are TGTGCCAGCGAGGACCATCAACAGCACGGGGAGCTGTTTTTT.

This sequence joins TRBV30 and TRBJ1-1; D possibly corresponds to TRBD1 (5 bases). The V gene lost 3 bases and the J gene lost 8 bases, with 25 bases spanning the gap. Germline CDR1 GTSNPN, CDR2 SVGIG (reference sequence). The CDR3 totals 16 residues. CDR3 DNA sequence: TGTGCCTGGAGGAACCTCTGGGGCACGGGAGTCCCAGAAGCTTTCTTT. This gives the protein CAWRNLWGTGVPEAFF.

Comments on this clone: Other DNA sequences of this sample code for an identical CDR3. V gene TRBV28 combines with J gene TRBJ1-5; D perhaps matches TRBD1 (5 bases). The germline V gene has CDR1 MDHEN and CDR2 SYDVKM. The V end was cut by 5 bases, the J end by 4 bases, with 15 bases between. The CDR3 contains 15 residues. CDR3 protein: CASSTGTLGNQPQHF. CDR3 DNA sequence: TGTGCCAGCAGTACCGGGACGCTGGGGAATCAGCCCCAGCATTTT.

Written as DNA, the CDR3 is TGTGCCAGTAGTGAGCCCTTAGCAGTACAAGAGACCCAGTACTTC. Translating it yields CASSEPLAVQETQYF. The chain is built from TRBV19 and TRBJ2-5; D unresolved. CDR3 length: 15 residues. V lost 5 bases to trimming and J lost 2 bases, with 15 bases between them. Per the germline V gene, CDR1 is LNHDA and CDR2 is SQIVND (reference sequence).

The chain links TRBV18 to TRBJ2-1; D might be TRBD1 or TRBD2, each matching 5 bases. The germline CDR1 and CDR2 sequences are KGHSH and LQKENI. The CDR3 covers 16 residues. The V and J ends lost 2 bases and 4 bases respectively, with 15 bases between them. The DNA for the CDR3 is TGTGCCAGCTCACCAGACTCCGGGACGCATTACAATGAGCAGTTCTTC. Translated, it gives CASSPDSGTHYNEQFF. Drawing the rest from reference TRBV18 and TRBJ2-1, the complete variable domain is NAGVMQNPRHLVRRRGQEARLRCSPMKGHSHVYWYRQLPEEGLKFMVYLQKENIIDESGMPKERFSAEFPKEGPSILRIQQVVRGDSAAYFCASSPDSGTHYNEQFFGPGTRLTVL.

The chain is built from TRBV12-5 and TRBJ2-3; 8 nucleotides match TRBD1. Germline V gene data show CDR1 as LGHNT and CDR2 as FRNRAP. This CDR3 has 15 amino acids. J was trimmed by 0 bases and V by 4 bases; bases with no gene match: 3. The CDR3 DNA reads as TGTGCTAGTGGTTCGGGACAGGTTAGCACAGATACGCAGTATTTT. It yields the protein CASGSGQVSTDTQYF.

V is TRBV6-1 and J is TRBJ1-4, with D unresolved. This CDR3 contains 13 residues. CDR1 is MNHNS, CDR2 SASEGT, per germline. Trimming pared 7 bases from V and 11 bases from J, leaving 17 bases between. CDR3 DNA sequence: TGTGCCAGCACCCGTGAACTAGGACCCAAACTGTTTTTT. Residues: CASTRELGPKLFF.

The chain combines TRBV7-8 with TRBJ1-5; D unclear. The V and J ends lost 6 bases and 9 bases respectively, with 12 bases between them. The germline gives CDR1 SGHVS, CDR2 FQNEAQ. This CDR3 has 12 amino acids. The CDR3 loop is CASSYPGLPQHF. CDR3 bases: TGTGCCAGCAGTTACCCTGGTTTGCCCCAGCATTTT. Combining the CDR3 with reference TRBV7-8 and TRBJ1-5 gives the whole variable domain GAGVSQSPRYKVAKRGQDVALRCDPISGHVSLFWYQQALGQGPEFLTYFQNEAQLDKSGLPSDRFFAERPEGSVSTLKIQRTQQEDSAVYLCASSYPGLPQHFGDGTRLSIL.

Here the CDR3 reads CASNLITPGTGGSRETQYF. CDR3 bases: TGTGCCAGCAACTTAATTACCCCCGGGACGGGGGGTAGTAGAGAGACCCAGTACTTC. The chain recombines TRBV27 with TRBJ2-5; 7 bases are shared with TRBD2. V lost 7 bases and J lost 4; bases outside the gene matches: 24. Looked up from germline, CDR1 is MNHEY and CDR2 is SMNVEV (reference sequence). The CDR3 extends over 19 amino acids.

This chain uses TRBV28 with TRBJ1-1; TRBD1 agrees at 7 bases. After removal of 6 bases from V and 5 bases from J, the junction contained 9 bases not matched to a gene. In germline, CDR1 is MDHEN, CDR2 SYDVKM. This CDR3 contains 14 residues. CDR3 nucleotide sequence: TGTGCCAGCAGCCGACAGGGAGGGGGTACTGAAGCTTTCTTT. It encodes CASSRQGGGTEAFF.

The gene calls are TRBV5-6 and TRBJ2-3; D unclear. CDR1 is SGHDT, CDR2 YYEEEE, per germline. This CDR3 is 16 amino acids long. The V gene lost 5 bases and the J gene lost 3 bases, with 19 bases spanning the gap. The CDR3 here is CASSPGLSGGTDTQYF. CDR3 sequence (DNA): TGTGCCAGCAGTCCGGGTCTCTCGGGCGGAACAGATACGCAGTATTTT.